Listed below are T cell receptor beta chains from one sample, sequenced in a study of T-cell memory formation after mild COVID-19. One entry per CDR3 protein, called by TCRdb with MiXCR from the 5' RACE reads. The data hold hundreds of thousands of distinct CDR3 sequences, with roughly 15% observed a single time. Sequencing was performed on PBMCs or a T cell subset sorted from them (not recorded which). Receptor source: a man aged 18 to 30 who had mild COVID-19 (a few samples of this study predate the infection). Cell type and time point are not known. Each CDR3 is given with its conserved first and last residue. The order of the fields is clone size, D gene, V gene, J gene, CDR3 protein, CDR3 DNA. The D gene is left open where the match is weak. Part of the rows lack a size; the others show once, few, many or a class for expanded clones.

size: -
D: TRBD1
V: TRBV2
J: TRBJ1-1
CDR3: CASRLDRGASRAFF
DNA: TGTGCCAGCAGGTTAGACAGGGGTGCTAGTCGAGCTTTCTTT

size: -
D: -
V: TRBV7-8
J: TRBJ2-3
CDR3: CASSLPVVGPRSTDTQYF
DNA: TGTGCCAGCAGCTTACCGGTAGTGGGCCCGCGATCCACAGATACGCAGTATTTT

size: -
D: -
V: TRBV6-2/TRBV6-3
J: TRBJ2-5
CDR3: CASSYGGGETQYF
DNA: TGTGCCAGCAGTTACGGAGGGGGAGAGACCCAGTACTTC

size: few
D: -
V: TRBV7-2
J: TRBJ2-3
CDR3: CASSPDYYTDTQYF
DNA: TGTGCCAGCAGCCCGGATTACTACACAGATACGCAGTATTTT

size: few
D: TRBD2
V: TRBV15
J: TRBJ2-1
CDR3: CATSIAKLAGDEQFF
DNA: TGTGCCACCAGCATAGCGAAACTAGCGGGGGATGAGCAGTTCTTC

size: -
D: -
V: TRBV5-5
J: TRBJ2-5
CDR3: CASSLYSQETQYF
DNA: TGTGCCAGCAGCTTGTACTCCCAAGAGACCCAGTACTTC

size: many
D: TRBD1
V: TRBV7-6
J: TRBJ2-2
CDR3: CASSSTWTGGTGELFF
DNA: TGTGCCAGCAGCTCTACCTGGACAGGGGGAACCGGGGAGCTGTTTTTT

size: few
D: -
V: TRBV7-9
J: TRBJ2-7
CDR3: CASSPPALRDYEQYF
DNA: TGTGCCAGCAGCCCGCCTGCGTTGAGAGACTACGAGCAGTACTTC

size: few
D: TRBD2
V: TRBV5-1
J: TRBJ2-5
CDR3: CASSFGGLAEETQYF
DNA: TGCGCCAGCAGTTTTGGGGGACTAGCAGAAGAGACCCAGTACTTC

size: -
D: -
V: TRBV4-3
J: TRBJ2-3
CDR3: CASSQEWGGGTDTQYF
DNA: TGCGCCAGCAGCCAAGAATGGGGGGGCGGCACAGATACGCAGTATTTT

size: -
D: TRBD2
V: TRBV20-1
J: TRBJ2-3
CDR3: CSAGGGSTDTQYF
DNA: TGCAGTGCTGGCGGGGGAAGCACAGATACGCAGTATTTT

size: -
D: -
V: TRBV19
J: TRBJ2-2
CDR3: CASSTLRGGSGELFF
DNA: TGTGCCAGTAGTACGTTAAGAGGGGGGTCCGGGGAGCTGTTTTTT

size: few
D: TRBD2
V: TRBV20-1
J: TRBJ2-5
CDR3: CSARDPGTSGETQYF
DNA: TGCAGTGCTAGAGATCCCGGGACTAGCGGAGAGACCCAGTACTTC

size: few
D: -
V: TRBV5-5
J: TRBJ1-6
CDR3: CASSLARGGGGPLHF
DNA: TGTGCCAGCAGCTTGGCCCGGGGAGGTGGTGGACCCCTCCACTTT

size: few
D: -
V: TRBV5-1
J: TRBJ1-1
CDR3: CASSWDRDTEAFF
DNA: TGCGCCAGCAGCTGGGACCGGGACACTGAAGCTTTCTTT

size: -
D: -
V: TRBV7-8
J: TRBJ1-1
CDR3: CASSLRGMGTEAFF
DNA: TGTGCCAGCAGCTTAAGGGGGATGGGGACTGAAGCTTTCTTT

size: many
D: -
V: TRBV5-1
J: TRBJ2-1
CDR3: CASSLLTQINEQFF
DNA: TGCGCCAGCAGCTTGTTGACCCAAATAAATGAGCAGTTCTTC

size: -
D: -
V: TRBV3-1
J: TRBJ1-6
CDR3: CASSQAVGNSPLHF
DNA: TGTGCCAGCAGCCAAGCAGTGGGAAATTCACCCCTCCACTTT

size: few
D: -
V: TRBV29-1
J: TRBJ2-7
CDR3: CSVVTGTTYEQYF
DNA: TGCAGCGTCGTGACAGGGACTACCTACGAGCAGTACTTC

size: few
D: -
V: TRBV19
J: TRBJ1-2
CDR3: CASSMRTRNYGYTF
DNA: TGTGCCAGTAGTATGAGGACTCGGAACTATGGCTACACCTTC

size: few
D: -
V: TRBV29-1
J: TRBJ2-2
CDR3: CSVESYGLTNTGELFF
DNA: TGCAGCGTTGAAAGTTACGGACTCACGAACACCGGGGAGCTGTTTTTT

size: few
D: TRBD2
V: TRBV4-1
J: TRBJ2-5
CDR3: CASSQVLFSGGEETQYF
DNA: TGCGCCAGCAGCCAAGTCCTATTTAGCGGGGGGGAAGAGACCCAGTACTTC

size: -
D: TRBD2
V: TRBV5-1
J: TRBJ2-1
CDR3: CASSLNGLDSYNEQFF
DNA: TGCGCCAGCAGCTTAAACGGACTAGACTCCTACAATGAGCAGTTCTTC

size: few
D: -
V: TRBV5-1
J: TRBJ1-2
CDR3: CASSLMAEGGYTF
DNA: TGCGCCAGCAGCTTGATGGCAGAAGGTGGCTACACCTTC

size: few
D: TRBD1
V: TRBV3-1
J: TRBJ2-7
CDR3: CASSPTGALYEQYF
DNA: TGTGCCAGCAGCCCAACAGGGGCCCTCTACGAGCAGTACTTC

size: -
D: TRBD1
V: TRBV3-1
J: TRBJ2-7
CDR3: CASSQERGLEQYF
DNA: TGTGCCAGCAGCCAAGAGAGGGGGCTCGAGCAGTACTTC

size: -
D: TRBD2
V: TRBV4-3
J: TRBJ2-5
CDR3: CASSQNLGLGGETQYF
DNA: TGCGCCAGCAGCCAAAACCTGGGACTAGGGGGGGAGACCCAGTACTTC

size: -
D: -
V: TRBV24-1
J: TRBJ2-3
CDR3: CATSEADTQYF
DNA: TGTGCCACCAGTGAGGCAGATACGCAGTATTTT

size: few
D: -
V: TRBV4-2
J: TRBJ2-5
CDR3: CASSWPGAQETQYF
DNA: TGTGCCAGCAGCTGGCCCGGGGCCCAAGAGACCCAGTACTTC

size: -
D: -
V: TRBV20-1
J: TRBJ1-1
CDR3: CSAMVTPNTEAFF
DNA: TGCAGTGCTATGGTTACACCTAACACTGAAGCTTTCTTT

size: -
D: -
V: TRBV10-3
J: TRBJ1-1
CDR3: CASNDNLNTEAFF
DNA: TGTGCCAGTAATGACAACCTGAACACTGAAGCTTTCTTT

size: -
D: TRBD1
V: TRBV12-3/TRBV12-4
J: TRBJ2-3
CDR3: CASSLSWTGSTDTQYF
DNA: TGTGCCAGCAGTTTATCGTGGACAGGGAGCACAGATACGCAGTATTTT

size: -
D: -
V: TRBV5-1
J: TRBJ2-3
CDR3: CASSLGGHRATDTQYF
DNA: TGCGCCAGCAGCTTGGGAGGACACAGAGCCACAGATACGCAGTATTTT

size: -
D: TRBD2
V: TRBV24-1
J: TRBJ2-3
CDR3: CATSVSGGAGDTQYF
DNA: TGTGCCACCAGTGTTAGCGGGGGGGCTGGAGATACGCAGTATTTT

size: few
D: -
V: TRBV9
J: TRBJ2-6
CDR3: CASSVATGFSGANVLTF
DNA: TGTGCCAGCAGCGTAGCTACAGGTTTCTCTGGGGCCAACGTCCTGACTTTC

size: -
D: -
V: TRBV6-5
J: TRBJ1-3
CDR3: CASSQQFGGNTIYF
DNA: TGTGCCAGTAGCCAACAGTTTGGTGGAAACACCATATATTTT

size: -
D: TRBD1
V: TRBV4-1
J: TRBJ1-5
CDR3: CASSHGQGLRPQHF
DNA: TGCGCCAGCAGCCACGGACAGGGTTTAAGGCCCCAGCATTTT

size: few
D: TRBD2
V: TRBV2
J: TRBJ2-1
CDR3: CASSSPRGGGSDEQFF
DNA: TGTGCCAGCAGCTCCCCCCGCGGCGGGGGTTCGGATGAGCAGTTCTTC

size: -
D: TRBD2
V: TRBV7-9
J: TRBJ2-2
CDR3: CATGGITTGELFF
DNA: TGTGCCACGGGGGGGATTACTACCGGGGAGCTGTTTTTT

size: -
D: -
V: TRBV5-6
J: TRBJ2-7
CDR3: CASSFGAPYEQYF
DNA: TGTGCCAGCAGCTTTGGGGCCCCCTACGAGCAGTACTTC

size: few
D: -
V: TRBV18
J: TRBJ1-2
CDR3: CASSPQGLDYGYTF
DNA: TGTGCCAGCTCACCACAGGGGCTTGACTATGGCTACACCTTC

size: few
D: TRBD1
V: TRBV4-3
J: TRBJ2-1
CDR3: CASSQDLRGLGEQFF
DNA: TGCGCCAGCAGCCAAGATCTTAGGGGGCTTGGTGAGCAGTTCTTC

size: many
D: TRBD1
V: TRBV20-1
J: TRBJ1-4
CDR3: CSARDSLNEKLFF
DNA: TGCAGTGCCAGGGACAGCCTGAATGAAAAACTGTTTTTT

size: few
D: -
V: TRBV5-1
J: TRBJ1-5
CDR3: CASKEDPNQPQHF
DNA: TGCGCCAGCAAGGAGGATCCGAATCAGCCCCAGCATTTT

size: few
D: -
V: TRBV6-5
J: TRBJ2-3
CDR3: CASSPDQGDTQYF
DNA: TGTGCCAGCAGTCCCGACCAGGGAGATACGCAGTATTTT

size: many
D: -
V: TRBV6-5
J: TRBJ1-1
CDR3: CASSYWAGEVAFF
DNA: TGTGCCAGCAGTTACTGGGCAGGGGAGGTAGCTTTCTTT

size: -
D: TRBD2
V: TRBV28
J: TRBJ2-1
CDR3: CASSPLAGGRNEQFF
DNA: TGTGCCAGCTCTCCGCTAGCGGGGGGGCGCAATGAGCAGTTCTTC

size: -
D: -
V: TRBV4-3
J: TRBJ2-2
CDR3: CASNMGMTHTGELFF
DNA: TGCGCCAGCAATATGGGGATGACCCACACCGGGGAGCTGTTTTTT

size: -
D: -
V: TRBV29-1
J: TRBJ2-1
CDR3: CSVQDPPGVTNEQFF
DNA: TGCAGCGTTCAGGACCCCCCTGGGGTAACTAATGAGCAGTTCTTC

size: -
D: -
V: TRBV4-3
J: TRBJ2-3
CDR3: CASSQDQNRADTQYF
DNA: TGCGCCAGCAGCCAAGATCAGAACAGAGCAGATACGCAGTATTTT